These 30 T cell receptor beta chains originate from one sample sequenced in a study of identical twins. TCRdb ran MiXCR on the 5' RACE reads and lists one entry per CDR3 protein. The sample carries about 200,000 distinct CDR3 sequences, approximately 10% recorded once. The sample was memory T cells sorted from blood. These receptors were collected from a man between 45 and 60 years old in good health.

The rearrangement uses TRBV15 and TRBJ1-6; weak D call: TRBD1 (5 bases). This CDR3 has 16 amino acids. The V gene's germline CDR1 is LNHNV and CDR2 YYDKDF (reference sequence). Trimming took 0 bases from V and 6 from J, leaving 12 bases between them. CDR3 coding DNA: TGTGCCACCAGCAGAGATCTCCAGGGCGGTAATTCACCCCTCCACTTT. Its translation: CATSRDLQGGNSPLHF.

The chain carries TRBV12-3 or TRBV12-4 and TRBJ1-2, with D hard to call. This CDR3 is built from 14 residues. Trimming pared 6 bases from V and 3 bases from J, leaving 14 bases between. CDR3 sequence (DNA): TGTGCCAGCAGGCCCGGCGGACTTGACTATGGCTACACCTTC. Protein: CASRPGGLDYGYTF.

This clonotype was seen a handful of times. The V call is TRBV5-6, the J call TRBJ2-7, with 8 nucleotides matching TRBD2. Germline V CDR1 and CDR2: SGHDT, YYEEEE. This CDR3 has 16 residues. V shed 0 bases and J 3 bases; nucleotides not matched to a gene: 8. Here the CDR3 reads CASSLGGRAGGYEQYF. In nucleotides, the CDR3 is TGTGCCAGCAGCTTGGGTGGCAGGGCGGGGGGCTACGAGCAGTACTTC.

This clonotype was seen more than once but under ten times. The rearrangement links TRBV14 to TRBJ2-1; 11 nucleotides agree with TRBD2. This CDR3 is 16 amino acids long. Unmatched junction bases numbered 3, after V lost 3 bases and J lost 2 bases. In germline, CDR1 is SGHDN, CDR2 FVKESK. The CDR3 nucleotides are TGTGCCAGCAGCCACCGTAGCGGGAGGGCCTACAATGAGCAGTTCTTC. Its translation: CASSHRSGRAYNEQFF.

This chain uses TRBV20-1 with TRBJ2-7; TRBD2 might be the D (6 bases). Trimming pared 1 base from V and 4 bases from J, leaving 20 bases between. Germline CDR1 and CDR2: DFQATT and SNEGSKA (reference sequence). The CDR3 contains 16 residues. The DNA for the CDR3 is TGCAGTGCTAGAGTTGGTGGGTGGGCCGCGGGATACGAGCAGTACTTC. Protein: CSARVGGWAAGYEQYF.

This clonotype was counted a few times. V is TRBV18 and J is TRBJ1-3; D is unresolved. V was pared by 2 bases and J by 1 base, with 9 bases between. The CDR3 consists of 15 residues. From germline, CDR1 is KGHSH and CDR2 LQKENI. CDR3 in amino acids: CASSPVGLSGNTIYF. The CDR3, as DNA: TGTGCCAGCTCACCAGTGGGCCTGTCTGGAAACACCATATATTTT.

The chain couples TRBV2 to TRBJ1-1; TRBD1 matches 8 bases. The V gene end was trimmed by 7 bases and the J gene end by 1 base; junction bases not matched to a gene: 14. The CDR3 spans 17 residues. Germline V gives CDR1 SNHLY, CDR2 FYNNEI. The CDR3 DNA reads TGTGCCAGCATCGAAGGGGGTCAGGGGGCGCCGAACACTGAAGCTTTCTTT. Its translation is CASIEGGQGAPNTEAFF.

This clonotype has just a few counts. The chain couples TRBV6-5 to TRBJ1-2; tentative D call: TRBD1 (5 bases). Trimming took off 2 bases at V and 4 bases at J, with 14 bases between the two ends. The germline V gene encodes CDR1 MNHEY and CDR2 SVGAGI. This CDR3 is built from 15 residues. The CDR3 loop reads CASSYPLGRGYGYTF. CDR3 sequence (DNA): TGTGCCAGCAGTTACCCGCTGGGTAGGGGCTATGGCTACACCTTC.

This clonotype showed up just a few times. The chain couples TRBV11-2 to TRBJ1-3; D remains ambiguous. Trimming pared 3 bases from V and 1 base from J, leaving 4 bases between. The CDR3 is made up of 13 amino acids. Germline values: CDR1 SGHAT, CDR2 FQNNGV. CDR3 amino acids: CASSLWSGNTIYF. The CDR3 DNA reads as TGTGCCAGCAGCTTGTGGTCTGGAAACACCATATATTTT.

This clonotype has ten or more counts. The chain employs TRBV5-1 and TRBJ1-6, with D unclear. Per germline, CDR1 SGHRS and CDR2 YFSETQ. The CDR3 is 16 residues long. V was cut by 4 bases and J by 0 bases, with 11 bases left in between. The CDR3 reads CASSIGGASYNSPLHF. The CDR3, as DNA: TGCGCCAGCAGCATAGGAGGTGCCTCCTATAATTCACCCCTCCACTTT.

The chain employs TRBV6-2 or TRBV6-3 and TRBJ1-2; the D gene is possibly TRBD1 (6 bases). The V gene's germline CDR1 is MNHEY and CDR2 SVGEGT. The CDR3 has 17 amino acids. Trimming cost V 1 base and J 4 bases, with 19 bases left between them. CDR3 nucleotide sequence: TGTGCCAGCAGTTACTTACATTGGACAGAAACCTTCTATGGCTACACCTTC. This gives the protein CASSYLHWTETFYGYTF.

J is TRBJ1-6 and V is TRBV20-1; a possible D gene is TRBD1 (5 bases). Germline-derived CDR1 and CDR2 are DFQATT and SNEGSKA (reference sequence). The CDR3 is made up of 16 amino acids. V was shortened by 3 bases and J by 0 bases, with 12 bases between the two germline ends. The CDR3 nucleotides are TGCAGTGCTAGTCGACAGCGCAGCTCCTATAATTCACCCCTCCACTTT. Protein sequence: CSASRQRSSYNSPLHF.

This clonotype was counted at least ten times. The chain links TRBV12-3 or TRBV12-4 to TRBJ2-1; possibly TRBD1 or TRBD2 for D (6 bases each). CDR3 length: 15 amino acids. Trimming left V 5 bases short and J 3 bases short, with 14 bases between. The chain's CDR3 is CASSRGTGLYNEQFF. DNA for the CDR3: TGTGCCAGCAGTAGGGGGACGGGACTCTACAATGAGCAGTTCTTC.

This clonotype was counted at least ten times. The chain combines TRBV18 with TRBJ2-3; TRBD1 agrees at 8 bases. The J segment lost 8 bases and the V segment lost 6 bases, leaving 10 bases of the junction unmatched. Germline assignment: CDR1 KGHSH and CDR2 LQKENI. The CDR3 is 14 residues long. As DNA, the CDR3 is TGTGCCAGCTCCCGCGGACAGGGTCTGGTTACGCAGTATTTT. Protein: CASSRGQGLVTQYF.

The table lists this clonotype with a few counts. The chain carries TRBV20-1 and TRBJ2-7; D may be TRBD1 or TRBD2 (5 bases each). V shed 6 bases and J shed 4 bases, with 16 bases lying between them. The CDR3 is 13 residues long. Germline V gene sequence: CDR1 DFQATT, CDR2 SNEGSKA (reference sequence). CDR3 sequence reads: CSAPGSGAYEQYF. DNA for the CDR3: TGCAGTGCCCCAGGGAGCGGAGCGTACGAGCAGTACTTC.

This clonotype has only a few counts. DNA of the CDR3: TGTGCCAGCTCACCATCAGTCCAAGCAGAAGCTTTCTTT. This sequence encodes CASSPSVQAEAFF. The chain links TRBV18 to TRBJ1-1, with no clear D. V was trimmed by 2 bases and J by 8 bases, leaving 12 bases between them. Per germline, CDR1 KGHSH and CDR2 LQKENI. The CDR3 is 13 residues long.

This clonotype appeared a few times. The chain joins TRBV7-8 to TRBJ1-1; a weak D match, TRBD1 (6 bases). Trimming took off 5 bases at V and 6 bases at J, with 13 bases between the two ends. This CDR3 is 13 amino acids long. Germline CDR1 is SGHVS and CDR2 is FQNEAQ. The CDR3 loop reads CASSPTGLSEAFF. In DNA form, the CDR3 reads TGTGCCAGCAGCCCTACAGGGCTGTCTGAAGCTTTCTTT.

Ten or more counts support this clonotype. This chain uses TRBV29-1 with TRBJ2-2; 7 positions match TRBD1. The CDR3 extends over 16 amino acids. V was clipped by 6 bases and J by 1 base; unmatched bases: 11. Germline lookup yields CDR1 SQVTM and CDR2 ANQGSEA. CDR3 amino acids: CSVATGKGVNTGELFF. The CDR3 coding sequence is TGCAGCGTCGCGACAGGGAAGGGTGTGAACACCGGGGAGCTGTTTTTT.

This clonotype was counted only a few times. V and J are TRBV9 and TRBJ1-6; D call uncertain. The V and J ends lost 0 bases and 8 bases respectively, with 12 bases between them. Germline loops: CDR1 SGDLS, CDR2 YYNGEE. The CDR3 is 15 amino acids. The chain's CDR3 is CASSVEGQEYSPLHF. The CDR3 nucleotides are TGTGCCAGCAGCGTAGAAGGGCAGGAATATTCACCCCTCCACTTT.

This clonotype was seen a few times. This CDR3 fails to terminate in the conserved phenylalanine or tryptophan, so it likely reflects a read error. The chain links TRBV5-1 to TRBJ2-3; 9 positions match TRBD2. With 4 bases clipped from V and 4 bases from J, the junction kept 4 bases outside the gene matches. This CDR3 comprises 14 residues. Germline V gene data show CDR1 as SGHRS and CDR2 as YFSETQ. This chain's CDR3 is CASSPERGADTQYY. The DNA for the CDR3 is TGCGCCAGCAGCCCTGAGCGGGGGGCAGATACGCAGTATTAC.

The sample holds a few counts of this clonotype. This rearrangement joins TRBV3-1 to TRBJ2-7, with D possibly TRBD1 on 5 matching bases. The V and J ends lost 1 base and 4 bases respectively, with 11 bases between them. Germline values: CDR1 LGHDT, CDR2 YNNKEL (reference sequence). The CDR3 covers 14 residues. The CDR3 sequence: CASSQGGRTYEQYF. CDR3 nucleotides: TGTGCCAGCAGCCAAGGAGGACGGACATACGAGCAGTACTTC.

In this sample, this clonotype turned up a few times. The V gene is TRBV3-1, the J gene TRBJ2-4; unclear D gene. The CDR3 spans 11 residues. Germline V CDR1 and CDR2: LGHDT, YNNKEL (reference sequence). V lost 1 base, J lost 13 bases, and 8 bases lay in between. This CDR3 reads CASSQALTQYF. The CDR3 region has the DNA TGTGCCAGCAGCCAAGCCTTGACGCAGTACTTC.

Note on this clonotype: Given a much more abundant clone one base away, this may be a read error. This chain joins TRBV5-1 and TRBJ2-5; D is undetermined. Germline V CDR1 and CDR2: SGHRS, YFSETQ. This CDR3 has 13 residues. The CDR3 region is CASNLEPQETQYF. In DNA form, the CDR3 reads TGCGCCAGCAACTTGGAACCCCAAGAGACCCAGTACTTC.

This clonotype was seen many times. The rearrangement uses TRBV5-1 and TRBJ2-3; D unresolved. The CDR3 consists of 15 residues. V was shortened by 5 bases and J by 2 bases, with 15 bases between the two germline ends. Germline lookup yields CDR1 SGHRS and CDR2 YFSETQ. CDR3 region: CASSPQGSYTDTQYF. Written as DNA, the CDR3 is TGCGCCAGCAGTCCACAAGGCAGCTACACAGATACGCAGTATTTT.

This clonotype was counted many times. The gene calls are TRBV7-8 and TRBJ2-7; 7 bases map to TRBD2. Trimming at V came to 2 bases and at J to 5 bases, leaving 6 bases not matched to a gene. There are 14 residues in the CDR3. Germline-derived CDR1 and CDR2 are SGHVS and FQNEAQ. The DNA of the CDR3 is TGTGCCAGCAGCTTATGGGGAGGGCCCCACGAGCAGTACTTC. Protein sequence: CASSLWGGPHEQYF.

This clonotype was counted between two and nine times. The chain joins TRBV4-1 to TRBJ2-7; 12 bases map to TRBD2. Germline-derived CDR1 and CDR2 are MGHRA and YSYEKL. The CDR3 totals 16 residues. Trimming at V came to 4 bases and at J to 4 bases, leaving 8 bases not matched to a gene. The CDR3 reads CASSLSSSGGAYEQYF. As DNA, the CDR3 is TGCGCCAGCAGCCTCTCATCTAGCGGGGGGGCATACGAGCAGTACTTC.

This clonotype was seen ten or more times. V gene TRBV7-2 combines with J gene TRBJ2-3, with 11 bases fitting TRBD1. The CDR3 is 16 amino acids. V dropped 5 bases and J dropped 0; count of bases not matched to a gene: 4. The germline V gene has CDR1 SGHTA and CDR2 FQGNSA. The CDR3 region has the DNA TGTGCCAGCAGCCGGACAGGGGGCTTTAGCACAGATACGCAGTATTTT. Translation: CASSRTGGFSTDTQYF.

The rearrangement uses TRBV7-9 and TRBJ1-6; weak D call: TRBD1 (5 bases). With 1 base removed from V and 6 bases from J, the gap between germline ends came to 7 bases. The V gene's germline CDR1 is SEHNR and CDR2 FQNEAQ (reference sequence). The CDR3 runs 14 residues. Here the CDR3 DNA reads TGTGCCAGCAGCTTAGAAGGGGTTAATTCACCCCTCCACTTT. Translated: CASSLEGVNSPLHF.

This clonotype has at least ten counts. The V and J genes are TRBV27 and TRBJ1-5; 11 positions match TRBD1. V was pared by 4 bases and J by 4 bases, with 3 bases of the junction left unmatched. This CDR3 spans 15 amino acids. The germline V gene encodes CDR1 MNHEY and CDR2 SMNVEV (reference sequence). The CDR3 sequence is CASSSGTGGNQPQHF. DNA of the CDR3: TGTGCCAGCAGTTCAGGGACAGGGGGTAATCAGCCCCAGCATTTT.

This clonotype was observed a handful of times. The rearrangement joins TRBV12-3 or TRBV12-4 to TRBJ2-1; 8 bases agree with TRBD2. V was clipped by 4 bases and J by 5 bases; unmatched bases: 7. This CDR3 is built from 15 residues. This CDR3 is CASSSGLGSHNEQFF. The CDR3 DNA is TGTGCCAGCAGTTCGGGACTAGGGTCCCACAATGAGCAGTTCTTC.